Listed below are T cell receptor beta chains from one sample, sequenced in a study of blood T cells in healthy people across ages. TCRdb independently ran MiXCR on the 5' RACE reads; one entry per CDR3 protein. The sample includes about 1.8 million distinct CDR3 sequences, around 50% of them seen just once. Sequencing was carried out using blood. The origin of the receptors is a woman aged 40 to 55 in good health. The CDR3 runs from the conserved cysteine through the conserved F or W. Fields, in order: V gene, D gene, CDR3 length, clone size, J gene, CDR3 DNA, CDR3 protein. D genes are given only for firm matches. A clone size is listed for some rows: how often the clone was seen (once, few, many), or a class if it is expanded.

TRBV25-1	NA	12	NA	TRBJ1-2	TGTGCCAGCAGTGAATCACAAGGGGACTACACCTTC	CASSESQGDYTF
TRBV28	NA	12	NA	TRBJ1-6	TGTGCCAGCAGTGGGACTGGGTCACCCCTCCACTTT	CASSGTGSPLHF
TRBV7-2	TRBD1	14	NA	TRBJ1-4	TGTGCCAGCAGCCCACAGGGGTCCAGCGAAAAACTGTTTTTT	CASSPQGSSEKLFF
TRBV27	NA	14	few	TRBJ2-3	TGTGCCAGCAGCCGGGGCCGCGACACAGATACGCAGTATTTT	CASSRGRDTDTQYF
TRBV20-1	TRBD1	14	NA	TRBJ2-7	TGCAGCGCTAGACCGGGACAGGGGTTGTACGAGCAGTACTTC	CSARPGQGLYEQYF
TRBV12-3/TRBV12-4	NA	16	NA	TRBJ2-5	TGTGCCAGCAGTCCAGTACAGGGCCGGTACCAAGAGACCCAGTACTTC	CASSPVQGRYQETQYF
TRBV4-3	TRBD2	15	NA	TRBJ2-5	TGCGCCAGCAGCCCTGGCGGGGGGGCCCCTGAGACCCAGTACTTC	CASSPGGGAPETQYF
TRBV11-3	TRBD2	22	NA	TRBJ2-1	TGTGCCAGCAGCTTCGGCCTAGCGGGGCGGCCAATATCCTCTAGCTCCTACAATGAGCAGTTCTTC	CASSFGLAGRPISSSSYNEQFF
TRBV6-6	TRBD1	13	few	TRBJ2-7	TGTGCCAGCAGTTACCCGGACAGGGACGAGCAGTACTTC	CASSYPDRDEQYF
TRBV4-2	NA	14	NA	TRBJ2-7	TGTGCCAGCAGCCAAGTTGGGACGGACTACGAGCAGTACTTC	CASSQVGTDYEQYF
TRBV5-5	TRBD1	14	few	TRBJ2-1	TGTGCCAGCAGGGGACAGGGAGAGTACAATGAGCAGTTCTTC	CASRGQGEYNEQFF
TRBV25-1	NA	16	NA	TRBJ1-2	TGTGCCAGCAGTGAACTTTTTAGGGAGGGCCGGGAAGGCTACACCTTC	CASSELFREGREGYTF
TRBV6-2/TRBV6-3	NA	16	NA	TRBJ2-7	TGTGCCAGCAGTTACTCCACAGTGACAAGTTCCTACGAGCAGTACTTC	CASSYSTVTSSYEQYF
TRBV28	TRBD2	15	NA	TRBJ2-1	TGTGCCAGCCAAAGGGGACTAGCGTCGTCAAGGGAGCAGTTCTTC	CASQRGLASSREQFF
TRBV5-1	NA	13	NA	TRBJ2-7	TGCGCCAGCAGCTTGGGACTAGGGACCGAGCAGTACTTC	CASSLGLGTEQYF
TRBV20-1	NA	12	NA	TRBJ2-1	TGCAGTGCTAGAGAAGGGAGTAGGGAGCAGTTCTTC	CSAREGSREQFF
TRBV6-5	NA	15	few	TRBJ1-2	TGTGCCAGCAGTCAGATACAGGTCACCCTCGGAGGCTACACCTTC	CASSQIQVTLGGYTF
TRBV27	NA	15	NA	TRBJ2-5	TGTACCAGCAGTTTAGCGACAGACGGCGGGGAGACCCAGTACTTC	CTSSLATDGGETQYF
TRBV6-5	NA	18	few	TRBJ2-6	TGTGCCAGCAGTTGGTCCACCCAGGATCCCTCTGGGGCCAACGTCCTGACTTTC	CASSWSTQDPSGANVLTF
TRBV2	NA	15	few	TRBJ2-3	TGTGCCAGCAGGGAACAGGGACCTAGCACAGATACGCAGTATTTT	CASREQGPSTDTQYF
TRBV5-1	NA	17	NA	TRBJ2-5	TGCGCCAGCAGCCGCCGAGGAGCCCAGGCAACGGGCCAGACCCAGTACTTC	CASSRRGAQATGQTQYF
TRBV7-2	TRBD2	12	once	TRBJ2-1	TGTGCCAGCAGCTTAGTACTAGCGGGAAAGTTCTTC	CASSLVLAGKFF
TRBV4-3	NA	17	NA	TRBJ2-1	TGCGCCAGCAGCCAAGAAAGGGGGGGGTCCTCCTACAATGAGCAGTTCTTC	CASSQERGGSSYNEQFF
TRBV10-3	NA	15	few	TRBJ2-7	TGTGCCATCAGTGGGTCCGGGACACGGAACTACGAGCAGTACTTC	CAISGSGTRNYEQYF
TRBV18	TRBD1	16	NA	TRBJ2-7	TGTGCCAGCTCACCAAAGGGGACAGGGTCTCCCTACGAGCAGTACTTC	CASSPKGTGSPYEQYF
TRBV5-1	NA	14	NA	TRBJ2-5	TGCGCCAGCAGCCCCAGGGTAGACGTCGAGACCCAGTACTTC	CASSPRVDVETQYF
TRBV7-9	TRBD2	16	NA	TRBJ2-7	TGTGCCAGCAGCTCCGTCCGGGGAGGGAGAGGGGACGAGCAGTACTTC	CASSSVRGGRGDEQYF
TRBV6-1	TRBD1	18	NA	TRBJ1-4	TGTGCCAGCAGGGCAGGGGGCCACCCCTTTGCAACTAATGAAAAACTGTTTTTT	CASRAGGHPFATNEKLFF
TRBV5-1	NA	13	once	TRBJ1-2	TGCGCCAGCAGCTGGGATCAGCTCTATGGCTACACCTTC	CASSWDQLYGYTF
TRBV5-6	NA	14	NA	TRBJ2-1	TGTGCCAGCAGCTTGTGGGGGTCCTACAATGAGCAGTTCTTC	CASSLWGSYNEQFF
TRBV7-2	TRBD2	12	NA	TRBJ2-1	TGTGCCAGCAGCCCCTCACTAGCGGGGGAGTTCTTC	CASSPSLAGEFF
TRBV18	NA	15	NA	TRBJ2-1	TGTGCCAGCTCACGCTGGCCAAGGGTCTACAATGAGCAGTTCTTC	CASSRWPRVYNEQFF
TRBV3-1	NA	13	NA	TRBJ2-7	TGTGCCCACTATACGGGGGCCACCTACGAGCAGTACTTC	CAHYTGATYEQYF
TRBV6-2/TRBV6-3	TRBD2	12	NA	TRBJ2-5	TGTGCCAGCAGTTACTCGAGGCGGGAGCAGTACTTC	CASSYSRREQYF
TRBV9	NA	14	once	TRBJ2-2	TGTGCCAGCACCCGCCATTCGAACACCGGGGAACTGTTTTTT	CASTRHSNTGELFF
TRBV9	NA	15	few	TRBJ2-3	TGTGCCAGCAGCGTAAAACCTGGCGGCGCAGATACGCAGTATTTT	CASSVKPGGADTQYF
TRBV7-3	TRBD1	17	NA	TRBJ2-1	TGTGCCAGCAGCCCTACCCGCGCAGGGGGACGTTTCAATGAGCAGTTCTTC	CASSPTRAGGRFNEQFF
TRBV13	NA	19	NA	TRBJ2-6	TGTGCCAGCAGCCATACCGGGCAACGGACCCTCTCTGGGGCCAACGTCCTGACTTTC	CASSHTGQRTLSGANVLTF
TRBV5-1	TRBD1	17	NA	TRBJ2-1	TGCGCCAGCAGCTCTTTTGGACAGGCCAACCCTACCCATGAGCAGTTCTTC	CASSSFGQANPTHEQFF
TRBV14	NA	15	few	TRBJ2-3	TGTGCCAGCAGCAATCAGCTCGCAAGCACAGATACGCAGTATTTT	CASSNQLASTDTQYF
TRBV4-1	NA	15	NA	TRBJ2-1	TGCGCCAGCAGCCAAGATCTAGGCAACTACAATGAGCAGTTCTTC	CASSQDLGNYNEQFF
TRBV29-1	TRBD2	15	few	TRBJ2-1	TGCAGCACTACCCGGGGGGACCAATCATACAATGAGCAGTTCTTC	CSTTRGDQSYNEQFF
TRBV6-5	NA	16	NA	TRBJ1-2	TGTGCCAGCAGATACGGTGGCGGCAGCGGATACTATGGCTACACCTTC	CASRYGGGSGYYGYTF
TRBV4-1	TRBD1	16	NA	TRBJ2-1	TGCGCCAGCAGCCGCTCGGACAGGGGTACCTACAATGAGCAGTTCTTC	CASSRSDRGTYNEQFF
TRBV6-1	TRBD2	16	NA	TRBJ2-5	TGTGCCAGCATCTGGAGTCTAGCGGGGGGTAGAGAGACCCAGTACTTC	CASIWSLAGGRETQYF
TRBV6-5	NA	15	many	TRBJ2-1	TGTGCCAGCAGTTCCCCTGGCACCTCCTACAATGAGCAGTTCTTC	CASSSPGTSYNEQFF
TRBV27	NA	16	NA	TRBJ1-5	TGTGCCAGCAGTTTCTTGACAGCGAGTGGCAATCAGCCCCAGCATTTT	CASSFLTASGNQPQHF
TRBV7-9	NA	12	NA	TRBJ1-1	TGTGCCAGCAGCACCATTGGCTCTGAAGCTTTCTTT	CASSTIGSEAFF
TRBV25-1	NA	16	NA	TRBJ1-4	TGTGCCAGCAGCAGTGTGGGCAAGGAATCGAATGAAAAACTGTTTTTT	CASSSVGKESNEKLFF
TRBV27	NA	17	NA	TRBJ2-5	TGTGCCAGCAGTATAAGCCCCAGGACAGGAGGGGGAGAGACCCAGTACTTC	CASSISPRTGGGETQYF
TRBV5-1	NA	13	NA	TRBJ2-7	TGCGCCAGCAGCTTGGACGCCTCCTACGAGCAGTACTTC	CASSLDASYEQYF